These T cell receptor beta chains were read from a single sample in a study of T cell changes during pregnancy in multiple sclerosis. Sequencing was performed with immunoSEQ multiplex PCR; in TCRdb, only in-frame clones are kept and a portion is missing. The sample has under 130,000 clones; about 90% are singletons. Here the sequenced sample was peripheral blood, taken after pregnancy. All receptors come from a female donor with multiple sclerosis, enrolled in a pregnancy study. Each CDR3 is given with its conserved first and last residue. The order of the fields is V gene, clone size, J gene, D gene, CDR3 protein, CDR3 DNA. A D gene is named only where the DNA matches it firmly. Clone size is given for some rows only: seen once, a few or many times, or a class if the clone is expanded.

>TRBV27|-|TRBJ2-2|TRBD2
CASRVLGTTNTGELFF
TGTGCCAGCAGAGTGCTCGGGACTACGAACACCGGGGAGCTGTTTTTT
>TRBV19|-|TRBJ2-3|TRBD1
CASSGPGGNTQYF
TGTGCCAGTAGTGGGCCAGGGGGAAATACGCAGTATTTT
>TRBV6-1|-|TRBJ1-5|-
CASSLNQGNQPQHF
TGTGCCAGCAGTTTGAATCAGGGCAATCAGCCCCAGCATTTT
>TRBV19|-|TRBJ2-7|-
CATLGDWAGEQYF
TGTGCCACCCTCGGTGATTGGGCTGGGGAGCAGTACTTC
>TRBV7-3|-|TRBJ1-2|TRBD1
CASSLTGRDRDIDGYTF
TGTGCCAGCAGCTTAACTGGGAGGGACAGGGACATAGATGGCTACACCTTC
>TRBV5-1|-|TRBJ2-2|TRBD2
CASSLGLAGGPRTGELFF
TGCGCCAGCAGCTTGGGTCTAGCGGGAGGGCCGAGGACCGGGGAGCTGTTTTTT
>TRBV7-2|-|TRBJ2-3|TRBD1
CASSLAQTGGSTDTQYF
TGTGCCAGCAGCTTAGCCCAGACAGGGGGAAGCACAGATACGCAGTATTTT
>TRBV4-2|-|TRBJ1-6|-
CASSQLGAKGTSPLHF
TGTGCCAGCAGCCAACTGGGGGCCAAGGGAACTTCACCCCTCCACTTT
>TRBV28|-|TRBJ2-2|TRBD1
CASSSQGTGNTGELFF
TGTGCCAGCAGCTCTCAGGGGACAGGGAACACCGGGGAGCTGTTTTTT
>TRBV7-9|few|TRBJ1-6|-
CASSSTGFNSPLHF
TGTGCCAGCAGTTCCACAGGGTTTAATTCACCCCTCCACTTT
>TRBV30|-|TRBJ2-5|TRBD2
CAWSGASGRRQETQYF
TGTGCCTGGAGTGGGGCTAGCGGGAGGAGACAAGAGACCCAGTACTTC
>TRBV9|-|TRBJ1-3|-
CASSVAPGRKTGNTIYF
TGTGCCAGCAGCGTAGCCCCCGGGAGGAAAACTGGAAACACCATATATTTT
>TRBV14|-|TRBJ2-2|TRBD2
CASSQEAGAGELFF
TGTGCCAGCAGCCAAGAGGCGGGAGCCGGGGAGCTGTTTTTT
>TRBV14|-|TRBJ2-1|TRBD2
CASSQLAGGSNEQFF
TGTGCCAGCAGCCAACTAGCGGGGGGGTCCAATGAGCAGTTCTTC
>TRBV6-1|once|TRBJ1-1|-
CASSESSGWVNTEAFF
TGTGCCAGCAGTGAAAGCTCAGGGTGGGTTAACACTGAAGCTTTCTTT
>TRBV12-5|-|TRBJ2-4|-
CASGPGMAKNIQYF
TGTGCTAGTGGTCCGGGGATGGCCAAAAACATTCAGTACTTC
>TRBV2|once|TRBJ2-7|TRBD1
CASSPRTGQYEQYF
TGTGCCAGCAGTCCTCGGACAGGGCAGTACGAGCAGTACTTC
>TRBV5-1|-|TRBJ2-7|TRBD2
CASSLGPLAGGVEQYF
TGCGCCAGCAGCTTGGGTCCCTTGGCGGGGGGAGTCGAGCAGTACTTC
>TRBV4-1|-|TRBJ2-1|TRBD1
CASSQDRGLYNEQFF
TGCGCCAGCAGCCAAGACAGGGGGCTCTACAATGAGCAGTTCTTC
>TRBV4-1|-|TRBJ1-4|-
CASSQEAGFEKLFF
TGCGCCAGCAGCCAAGAGGCAGGTTTCGAAAAACTGTTTTTT
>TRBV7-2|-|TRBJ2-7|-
CASSLARGGSDYEQYF
TGTGCCAGCAGCTTAGCGCGTGGAGGATCGGATTACGAGCAGTACTTC
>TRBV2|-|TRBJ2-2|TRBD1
CASREQGTTGELFF
TGTGCCAGCAGAGAACAGGGGACCACCGGGGAGCTGTTTTTT
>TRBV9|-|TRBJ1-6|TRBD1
CASSVVADRANSPLHF
TGTGCCAGCAGCGTAGTGGCGGACAGGGCTAATTCACCCCTCCACTTT
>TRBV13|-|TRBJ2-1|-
CASSYRRSDEQFF
TGTGCCAGCAGCTACCGGAGATCCGATGAGCAGTTCTTC
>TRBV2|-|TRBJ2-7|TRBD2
CASKLAGGQVSEQYF
TGTGCCAGCAAACTAGCGGGGGGGCAGGTCTCCGAGCAGTACTTC
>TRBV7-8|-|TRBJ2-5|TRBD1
CASSFRGPETQYF
TGTGCCAGCAGCTTCAGGGGGCCAGAGACCCAGTACTTC
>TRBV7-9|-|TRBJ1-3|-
CASSFSGVDGNTIYF
TGTGCCAGCAGCTTTTCCGGGGTTGATGGAAACACCATATATTTT
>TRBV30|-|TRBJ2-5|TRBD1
CAWSGTGGAGETQYF
TGTGCCTGGAGTGGGACAGGGGGCGCGGGGGAGACCCAGTACTTC
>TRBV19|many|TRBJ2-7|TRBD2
CASSIETSGSYEQYF
TGTGCCAGTAGTATAGAGACTAGCGGGAGCTACGAGCAGTACTTC
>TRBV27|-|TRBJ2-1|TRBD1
CASSSGQGGYNEQFF
TGTGCCAGCAGTTCCGGACAGGGGGGGTACAATGAGCAGTTCTTC
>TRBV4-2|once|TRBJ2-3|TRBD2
CASSQARSGVIGDTQYF
TGTGCCAGCAGCCAAGCCCGGAGCGGGGTCATAGGGGATACGCAGTATTTT
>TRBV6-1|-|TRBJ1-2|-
CASTPGGGYGYTF
TGTGCCAGCACCCCGGGGGGAGGCTATGGCTACACCTTC
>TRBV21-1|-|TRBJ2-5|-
CASSKAKVGVPANQETQYF
TGTGCCAGCAGCAAAGCGAAAGTCGGGGTTCCAGCGAACCAAGAGACCCAGTACTTC
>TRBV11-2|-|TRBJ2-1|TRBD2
CASSTTGTRNNEQFF
TGTGCCAGCAGCACCACCGGGACTAGGAACAATGAGCAGTTCTTC
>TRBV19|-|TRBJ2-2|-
CASSIVSGRGTGELFF
TGTGCCAGTAGTATAGTAAGCGGGCGGGGCACCGGGGAGCTGTTTTTT
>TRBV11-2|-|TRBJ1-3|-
CASSSRAGNTIYF
TGTGCCAGCAGCTCCAGGGCTGGAAACACCATATATTTT
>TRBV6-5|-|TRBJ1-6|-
CASSSRQNSPLHF
TGTGCCAGCAGTTCCCGACAAAATTCACCCCTCCACTTT
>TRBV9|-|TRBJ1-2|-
CASSVAAGLGFSYTF
TGTGCCAGCAGCGTAGCAGCAGGGTTAGGATTTAGCTACACCTTC
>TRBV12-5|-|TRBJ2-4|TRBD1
CASGLTPDRGRAKNIQYF
TGTGCTAGTGGTTTGACCCCAGACAGGGGGCGAGCCAAAAACATTCAGTACTTC
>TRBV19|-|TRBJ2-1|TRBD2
CASSGRGAGVYEQFF
TGTGCCAGTAGTGGGCGAGGAGCGGGAGTCTATGAGCAGTTCTTC
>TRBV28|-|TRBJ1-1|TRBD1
CASTPTGLMNTEAFF
TGTGCCAGCACCCCGACAGGGCTTATGAACACTGAAGCTTTCTTT
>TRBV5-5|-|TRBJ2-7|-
CASSLSPGNYEQYF
TGTGCCAGCAGCTTGAGCCCAGGTAACTACGAGCAGTACTTC
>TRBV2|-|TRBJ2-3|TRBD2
CASGGTGGATDTQYF
TGTGCCAGCGGGGGAACGGGAGGGGCCACAGATACGCAGTATTTT
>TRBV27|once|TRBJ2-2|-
CASSLRLSGGELFF
TGTGCCAGCAGTCTCCGGCTCTCAGGGGGGGAGCTGTTTTTT
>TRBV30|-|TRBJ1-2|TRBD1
CAWKPLRDRQSYGYTF
TGTGCCTGGAAACCGCTCCGGGACAGGCAAAGCTATGGCTACACCTTC
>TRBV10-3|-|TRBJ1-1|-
CAISPRGGITEAFF
TGTGCCATCAGTCCGAGGGGGGGAATCACTGAAGCTTTCTTT
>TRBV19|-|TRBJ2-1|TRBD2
CASSILGLAGDEQFF
TGTGCCAGTAGTATCCTAGGACTAGCGGGAGATGAGCAGTTCTTC
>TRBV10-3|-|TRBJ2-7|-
CAISDPNPYLDEQYF
TGTGCCATCAGTGACCCCAACCCCTACCTTGACGAGCAGTACTTC
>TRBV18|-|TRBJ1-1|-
CASSPRVNTEAFF
TGTGCCAGCTCACCACGAGTGAACACTGAAGCTTTCTTT
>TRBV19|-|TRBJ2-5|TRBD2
CASSIASGGLQETQYF
TGTGCCAGTAGTATAGCAAGCGGGGGGCTCCAAGAGACCCAGTACTTC
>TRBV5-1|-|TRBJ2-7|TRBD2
CASSLWASGSGSSYEQYF
TGCGCCAGCAGCTTATGGGCTAGCGGGAGTGGTAGCTCCTACGAGCAGTACTTC
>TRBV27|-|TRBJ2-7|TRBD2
CASSFLSGLAGGRYEQYF
TGTGCCAGCAGTTTCTTATCGGGACTAGCGGGAGGTCGCTACGAGCAGTACTTC
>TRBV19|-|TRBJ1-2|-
CASSMRYGYTF
TGTGCCAGTAGTATGCGTTATGGCTACACCTTC